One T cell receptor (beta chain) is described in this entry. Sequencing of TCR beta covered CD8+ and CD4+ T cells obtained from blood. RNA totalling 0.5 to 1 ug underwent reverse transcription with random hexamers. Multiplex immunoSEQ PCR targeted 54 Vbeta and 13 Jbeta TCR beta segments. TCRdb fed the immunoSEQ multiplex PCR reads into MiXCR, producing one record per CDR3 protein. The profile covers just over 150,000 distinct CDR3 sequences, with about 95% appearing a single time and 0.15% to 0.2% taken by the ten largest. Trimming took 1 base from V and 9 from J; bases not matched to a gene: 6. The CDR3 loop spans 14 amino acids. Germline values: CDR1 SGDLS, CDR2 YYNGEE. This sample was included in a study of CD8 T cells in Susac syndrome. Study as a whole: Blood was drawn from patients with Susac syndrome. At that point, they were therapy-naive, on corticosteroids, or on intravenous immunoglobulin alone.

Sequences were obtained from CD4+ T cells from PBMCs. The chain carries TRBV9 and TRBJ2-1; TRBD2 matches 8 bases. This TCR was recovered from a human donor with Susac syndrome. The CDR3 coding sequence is TGTGCCAGCAGCGTACCGACCGGGGGGGGTGAGCAGTTCTTC. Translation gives CASSVPTGGGEQFF. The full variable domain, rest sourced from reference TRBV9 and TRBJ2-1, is DSGVTQTPKHLITATGQRVTLRCSPRSGDLSVYWYQQSLDQGLQFLIQYYNGEERAKGNILERFSAQQFPDLHSELNLSSLELGDSALYFCASSVPTGGGEQFFGPGTRLTVL.